This T cell receptor (beta chain) was documented in a study of Ad26.COV2.S vaccination and SARS-CoV-2 variants listed by TCRdb under 2021. With regard to the full study: Vaccine-arm donors came from COV1001, a multicentre, randomized, double-blind, placebo-controlled phase I-IIa trial of Ad26.COV2.S in healthy adults. Ad26.COV2.S was administered intramuscularly at 5 x 10^10 or 1 x 10^11 viral particles, either as a single shot or as two shots given 56 days apart. Sequencing of the TCRbeta repertoire served to evaluate the specificity and breadth of SARS-CoV-2-reactive T cell receptors following Ad26.COV2.S vaccination. A total of roughly 30 samples were included in the TCR-sequenced set, comprising about 20 Ad26.COV2.S vaccine recipients, 5 placebo recipients and 8 SARS-CoV-2 convalescent individuals. Participants in the trial were split at random into five groups of five each, receiving low-dose or high-dose Ad26.COV2.S once or twice, or else placebo on both occasions. Throughout the experiments and outcome assessment, investigators stayed blinded to trial group allocation. General conclusions and limits of the study: According to the authors, total T cell responses may have been underestimated by the TCR breadth and depth analyses. Vaccine and placebo recipients had comparable non-spike TCR breadth, which fits with the vaccine containing only spike. Spike-specific TCR breadth was higher in Ad26.COV2.S recipients than in placebo recipients (P = 0.0014). The study lacked the statistical power to compare responses across vaccine doses or regimens. Substantial breadth of spike-specific CD8+ and CD4+ T cell responses was reported after vaccination.

Worth noting for this clone: What this receptor recognizes is not known. The sample holds no much larger clone one base away, and base qualities are not on file.

What this sample's treatment or condition label stands for: 15 to 20 received Ad26.COV2.S at low or high dose, single or two shots; about 5 received placebo; per-sample allocation not given. For vaccine and placebo recipients, repertoires were sequenced using samples collected on day 63 after the first injection. In Cohort 1b, about two dozen adults aged 18-55 years were enrolled at a single site in Boston, USA, between 29 July and 7 August 2020. As a vaccine, Ad26.COV2.S was a replication-incompetent adenovirus type 26 vector that expressed a prefusion-stabilized SARS-CoV-2 spike protein derived from the original Wuhan strain. The immunoSEQ Assay was used to sequence TCRbeta CDR3 regions. After extraction, genomic DNA underwent amplification by bias-controlled multiplex PCR, followed by high-throughput sequencing. The authors processed their data as follows. Collapsing and filtering of sequences were performed to quantify the absolute abundance of each unique TCRbeta CDR3 region. T cell fraction was estimated by normalizing TCRbeta template counts to usable DNA, with usable DNA measured through amplification of reference genes found in all nucleated cells. Repertoire TCRs were annotated as SARS-CoV-2-specific by exact matching of V gene, CDR3 amino acid sequence and J gene to a known reactive TCR set. The reference SARS-CoV-2 TCR set was derived from MIRA and filtered for enrichment in COVID-19-positive ImmuneCODE repertoires, a step that removed public or cross-reactive TCRs. Using the MIRA antigens, annotated TCRs were further analysed by specific ORF or by position within an ORF. Breadth was defined as annotated unique rearrangements over total unique productive rearrangements; depth was the summed frequency of those rearrangements. TCR breadth was compared between groups using two-sided Wilcoxon rank-sum tests. The table was pulled from immuneACCESS by TCRdb, which kept in-frame rearrangements only. Such tables lose some clones; where checked, under half of the loss comes from unresolved V genes, and the rest has no known cause. V, J and clone size are taken as reported in that table, and D and trimming were inferred from the DNA itself. In all, the sample holds around 400,000 clones, and about nine tenths of those were seen once. The ten biggest clones cover 1.9% of the sample.

This material consisted of peripheral blood, taken in a trial of Ad26.COV2.S vaccine versus placebo. The source of this sequence is a person between 18 and 65 years old who received the Ad26.COV2.S COVID-19 vaccine or a placebo.

The base sequence is TGTGCCAGCCGTCCGACAAGGGTCGGGGAGCTGTTTTTT. This translates into CASRPTRVGELFF. The V and J segments used are TRBV27 and TRBJ2-2, with an unclear D gene assignment. V is cut by 8 bases and J by 7 bases, and the space between the germline ends is 14 bases. Sequences MNHEY (CDR1) and SMNVEV (CDR2) are obtained from the germline V gene (reference sequence). The CDR3 covers 13 residues, taking in both the cysteine and the phenylalanine. Only the CDR3 region is kept as DNA, spanning 39 bases read in frame from base 1.